These 5 T cell receptor beta chains were all obtained from the same sample, sequenced in a study of molecular identifiers for immune sequencing clone quantification (dated by TCRdb to the late 2010s). Libraries were built with PCR. Sequencer: NextSeq 500. TCRdb reprocessed the public reads (quality trimming at Q25 with fastp, clone calling with MiXCR) and kept in-frame beta chains. Rows merge per CDR3 protein into single entries with the most common DNA and genes. The sample data list roughly 320,000 distinct CDR3 sequences, and 24% of these were observed just once. 0.65% to 0.75% of the sample goes to the ten largest clones. The sample taken for sequencing was naive CD8+ T cells from blood, with Jurkat cell RNA spiked in. Per the publication, the cell subset or site label means: FACS-sorted CD8+CD4-CCR7+CD45RA+ naive T cells. The receptors here all came from a human donor in good health. Some libraries in this study had Jurkat cell RNA spiked in.

In its sample, this clonotype was seen many times. The chain uses TRBV7-6 and TRBJ1-5; D is unresolved. Trimming pared 2 bases from V and 5 bases from J, leaving 7 bases between. Germline V gene data show CDR1 as SGHVS and CDR2 as FNYEAQ. The CDR3 consists of 13 residues. Here the CDR3 reads CASSLNGYQPQHF. The CDR3 DNA is TGTGCCAGCAGCTTAAACGGATATCAGCCCCAGCATTTT.

This rearrangement joins TRBV27 to TRBJ2-7; the match to TRBD2 covers 7 bases. The CDR3 is made up of 14 amino acids. CDR1 MNHEY and CDR2 SMNVEV come from the germline V gene (reference sequence). V lost 5 bases, J lost 4 bases, and 8 bases stayed unmatched. The DNA for the CDR3 is TGTGCCAGCAGTGCCCCGGGACTAACTTACGAGCAGTACTTC. This encodes CASSAPGLTYEQYF.

This clonotype has a count of ten or more. The chain combines TRBV7-8 with TRBJ1-1; TRBD1 aligns across 7 bases. The V segment lost 5 bases and the J segment 4 bases; nucleotides outside the gene matches: 7. Germline CDR1 SGHVS, CDR2 FQNEAQ. This CDR3 comprises 14 residues. DNA of the CDR3: TGTGCCAGCAGCGTGTACAGGGGAGGCACTGAAGCTTTCTTT. Protein: CASSVYRGGTEAFF. Full variable domain (outside the CDR3, taken from reference TRBV7-8 and TRBJ1-1): GAGVSQSPRYKVAKRGQDVALRCDPISGHVSLFWYQQALGQGPEFLTYFQNEAQLDKSGLPSDRFFAERPEGSVSTLKIQRTQQEDSAVYLCASSVYRGGTEAFFGQGTRLTVV.

The table lists this clonotype with a few counts. One end of the junction varies from germline; a read error may be responsible. This rearrangement joins TRBV3-1 to TRBJ1-1; D remains ambiguous. The CDR3 runs to 15 residues. Germline CDR1 LGHDT, CDR2 YNNKEL (reference sequence). The CDR3 DNA follows: TGTGCCAGCAGCCCAACACCCGGGAGCAACACTGAAACTTTCTTT. Protein: CASSPTPGSNTETFF.

This clonotype was counted only a few times. The chain employs TRBV13 and TRBJ1-4, with 12 bases fitting TRBD1. Looked up from germline, CDR1 is PRHDT and CDR2 is FYEKMQ (reference sequence). The V segment lost 3 bases and the J segment 0 bases; nucleotides outside the gene matches: 2. This CDR3 has 17 residues. The CDR3 region has the DNA TGTGCCAGCAGCTTGGGACAGGGGGCGGCAACTAATGAAAAACTGTTTTTT. Translation: CASSLGQGAATNEKLFF.